This TCR beta chain emerged from a study of blood T cells in healthy people across ages. Regarding the study as a whole: CMV status of donors was not determined, possibly confounding expanded clonotype changes. Higher diversity and more naive CD4+ cells were features of long-lived donors, compared to aged donors.

Every sample gave at least 6 micrograms of total RNA when it was extracted. The use of a sample-barcoded 5' primer and a J-beta primer mix characterized a second PCR of roughly 6 to 11 cycles. From each sample, at least 2.5 million paired-end reads containing CDR3 were obtained. TCRdb processed the 5' RACE reads anew with MiXCR; each CDR3 protein has one entry. The data contain about 2 million distinct CDR3 sequences, less than 50% of them singletons. As regards this clonotype: Its specificity is unknown.

This CDR3 is built from 17 residues. Germline loops: CDR1 DFQATT, CDR2 SNEGSKA (reference sequence). With 3 bases clipped from V and 0 bases from J, the junction kept 10 bases outside the gene matches. The sequence derives from a woman aged 40 to 50 in good health. The V call is TRBV20-1, the J call TRBJ2-1, with TRBD2 matching over 8 bases. The sample taken for sequencing was blood. The CDR3 DNA follows: TGCAGTGCTAGCGTCGCGGGGGGCGGGGGCTCCTACAATGAGCAGTTCTTC. Protein: CSASVAGGGGSYNEQFF.